What follows is one T cell receptor beta chain and its context. V was clipped by 3 bases and J by 6 bases, with 11 bases between them. The CDR3 is 14 residues long. Germline-derived CDR1 and CDR2 are LGHNT and FRNRAP. The source of the sample is a study of blood T cell repertoires in COVID-19. Sequenced by immunoSEQ multiplex PCR; TCRdb stores in-frame clones only, minus some. The sample shows about 110,000 clones, approximately 84% of them seen only once. Sequencing used peripheral blood. The chain couples TRBV12-5 to TRBJ1-4; D might be TRBD1 (5 bases). The origin of this receptor is a woman aged 55-70 years with acute or convalescent COVID-19. CDR3 protein: CASGFGGNDEKLFF. CDR3 DNA: TGTGCTAGTGGTTTCGGGGGTAACGATGAAAAACTGTTTTTT.